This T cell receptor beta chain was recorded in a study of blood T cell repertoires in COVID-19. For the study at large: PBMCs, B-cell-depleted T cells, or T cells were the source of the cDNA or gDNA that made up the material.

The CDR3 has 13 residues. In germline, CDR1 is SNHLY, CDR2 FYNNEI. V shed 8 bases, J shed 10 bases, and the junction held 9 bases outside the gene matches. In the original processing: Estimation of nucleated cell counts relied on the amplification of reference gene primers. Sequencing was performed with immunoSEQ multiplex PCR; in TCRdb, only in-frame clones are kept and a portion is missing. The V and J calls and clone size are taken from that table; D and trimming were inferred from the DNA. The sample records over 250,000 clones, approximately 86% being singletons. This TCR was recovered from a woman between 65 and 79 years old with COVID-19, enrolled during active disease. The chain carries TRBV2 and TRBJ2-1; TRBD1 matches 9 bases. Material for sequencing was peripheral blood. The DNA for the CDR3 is TGTGCCAGCGGGTCCGGGACAGGGTACGAGCAGTTCTTC. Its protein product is CASGSGTGYEQFF. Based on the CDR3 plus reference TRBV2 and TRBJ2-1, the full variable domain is EPEVTQTPSHQVTQMGQEVILRCVPISNHLYFYWYRQILGQKVEFLVSFYNNEISEKSEIFDDQFSVERPDGSNFTLKIRSTKLEDSAMYFCASGSGTGYEQFFGPGTRLTVL.